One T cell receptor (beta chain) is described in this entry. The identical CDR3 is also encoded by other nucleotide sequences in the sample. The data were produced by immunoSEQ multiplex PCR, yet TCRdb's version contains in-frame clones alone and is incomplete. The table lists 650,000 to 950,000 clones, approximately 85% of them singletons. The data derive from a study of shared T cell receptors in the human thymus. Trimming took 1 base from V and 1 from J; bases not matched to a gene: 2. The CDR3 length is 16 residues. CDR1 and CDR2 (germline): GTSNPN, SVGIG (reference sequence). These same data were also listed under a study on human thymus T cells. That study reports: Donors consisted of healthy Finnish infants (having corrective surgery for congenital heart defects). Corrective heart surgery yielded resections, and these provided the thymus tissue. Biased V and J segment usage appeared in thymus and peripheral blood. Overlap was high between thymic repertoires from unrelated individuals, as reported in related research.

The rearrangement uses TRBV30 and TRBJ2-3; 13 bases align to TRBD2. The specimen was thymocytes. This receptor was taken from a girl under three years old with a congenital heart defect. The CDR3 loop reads CAWSDGLAGGTDTQYF. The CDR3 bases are TGTGCCTGGAGTGACGGACTAGCGGGGGGCACAGATACGCAGTATTTT.